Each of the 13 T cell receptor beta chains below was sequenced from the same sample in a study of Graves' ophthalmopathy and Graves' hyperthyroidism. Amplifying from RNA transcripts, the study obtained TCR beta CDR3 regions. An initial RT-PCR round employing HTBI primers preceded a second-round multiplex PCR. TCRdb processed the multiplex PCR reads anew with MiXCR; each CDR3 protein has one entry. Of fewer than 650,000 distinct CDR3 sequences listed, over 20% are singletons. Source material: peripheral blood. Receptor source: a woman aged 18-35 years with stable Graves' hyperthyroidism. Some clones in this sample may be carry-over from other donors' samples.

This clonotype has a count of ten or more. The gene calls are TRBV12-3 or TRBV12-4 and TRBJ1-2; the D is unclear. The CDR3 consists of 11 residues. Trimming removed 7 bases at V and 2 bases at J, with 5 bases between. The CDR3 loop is CASTANYGYTF. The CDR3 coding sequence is TGTGCCAGCACCGCCAACTATGGCTACACCTTC.

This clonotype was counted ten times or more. The CDR3 nucleotides read TGTGCCAGCAGGTCCACCGGGACAGGGAACCAAGAGACCCAGTACTTC. Amino acid sequence: CASRSTGTGNQETQYF. The rearrangement joins TRBV12-3 or TRBV12-4 to TRBJ2-5; 9 bases agree with TRBD1. V gave up 6 bases and J gave up 0 bases; unmatched junction bases: 8. The CDR3 length is 16 residues.

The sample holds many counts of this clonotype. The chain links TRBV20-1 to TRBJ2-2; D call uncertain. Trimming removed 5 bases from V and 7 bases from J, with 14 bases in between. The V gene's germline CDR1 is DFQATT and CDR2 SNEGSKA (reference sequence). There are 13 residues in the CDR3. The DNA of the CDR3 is TGCAGTGCTCTGTCTGACTTAGGCGGGGAGCTGTTTTTT. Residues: CSALSDLGGELFF.

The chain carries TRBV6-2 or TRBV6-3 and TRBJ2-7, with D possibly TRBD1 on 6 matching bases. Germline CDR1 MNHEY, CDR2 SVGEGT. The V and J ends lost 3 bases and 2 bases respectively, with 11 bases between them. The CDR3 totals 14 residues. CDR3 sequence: CASSYGTKTYEQYF. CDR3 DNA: TGTGCCAGCAGTTATGGGACAAAAACCTACGAGCAGTACTTC.

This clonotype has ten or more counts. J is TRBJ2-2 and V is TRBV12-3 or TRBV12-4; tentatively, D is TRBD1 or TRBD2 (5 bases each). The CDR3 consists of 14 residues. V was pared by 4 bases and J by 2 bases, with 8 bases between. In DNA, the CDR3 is TGTGCCAGCAGTTCGGGACCTAACACCGGGGAGCTGTTTTTT. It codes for CASSSGPNTGELFF.

CDR3 DNA sequence: TGCGCCAGCAGTCCCGGACAGGGGGAATGGGAGACCCAGTACTTC. Protein: CASSPGQGEWETQYF. V and J are TRBV4-1 and TRBJ2-5, with TRBD1 matching 10 bases. The germline gives CDR1 MGHRA, CDR2 YSYEKL. V was pared by 6 bases and J by 5 bases, with 9 bases of the junction left unmatched. The CDR3 consists of 15 residues.

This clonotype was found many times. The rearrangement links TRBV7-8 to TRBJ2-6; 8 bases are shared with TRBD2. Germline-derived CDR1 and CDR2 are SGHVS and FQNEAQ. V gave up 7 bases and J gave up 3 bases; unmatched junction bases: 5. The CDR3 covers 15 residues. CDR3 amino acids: CASTLAGYGANVLTF. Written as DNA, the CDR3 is TGTGCCAGCACTCTAGCGGGTTATGGGGCCAACGTCCTGACTTTC. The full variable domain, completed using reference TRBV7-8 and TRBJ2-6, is GAGVSQSPRYKVAKRGQDVALRCDPISGHVSLFWYQQALGQGPEFLTYFQNEAQLDKSGLPSDRFFAERPEGSVSTLKIQRTQQEDSAVYLCASTLAGYGANVLTFGAGSRLTVL.

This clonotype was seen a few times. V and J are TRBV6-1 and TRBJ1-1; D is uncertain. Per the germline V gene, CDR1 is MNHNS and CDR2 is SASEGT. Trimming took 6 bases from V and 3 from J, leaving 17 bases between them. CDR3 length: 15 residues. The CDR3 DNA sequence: TGTGCCAGCAGGCGTCAAAGACGGACGGACACTGAAGCTTTCTTT. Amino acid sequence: CASRRQRRTDTEAFF.

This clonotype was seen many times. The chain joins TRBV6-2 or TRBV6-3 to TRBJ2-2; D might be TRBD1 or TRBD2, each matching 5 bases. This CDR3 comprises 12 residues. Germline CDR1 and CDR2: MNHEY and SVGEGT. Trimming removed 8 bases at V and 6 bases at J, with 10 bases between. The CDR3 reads CASRRGSGELFF. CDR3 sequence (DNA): TGTGCCAGCCGTCGGGGCTCCGGGGAGCTGTTTTTT.

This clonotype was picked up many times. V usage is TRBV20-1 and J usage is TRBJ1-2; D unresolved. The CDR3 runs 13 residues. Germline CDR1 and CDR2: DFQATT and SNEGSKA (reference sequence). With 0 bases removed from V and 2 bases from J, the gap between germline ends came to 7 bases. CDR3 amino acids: CSARDPVNYGYTF. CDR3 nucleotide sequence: TGCAGTGCTAGAGATCCCGTAAACTATGGCTACACCTTC.

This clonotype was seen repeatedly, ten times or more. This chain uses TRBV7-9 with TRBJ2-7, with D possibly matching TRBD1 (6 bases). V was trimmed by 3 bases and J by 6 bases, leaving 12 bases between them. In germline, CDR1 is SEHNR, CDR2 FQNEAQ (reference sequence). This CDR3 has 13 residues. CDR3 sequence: CASSLSQGLEQYF. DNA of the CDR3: TGTGCCAGCAGCTTGAGTCAGGGGCTCGAGCAGTACTTC.

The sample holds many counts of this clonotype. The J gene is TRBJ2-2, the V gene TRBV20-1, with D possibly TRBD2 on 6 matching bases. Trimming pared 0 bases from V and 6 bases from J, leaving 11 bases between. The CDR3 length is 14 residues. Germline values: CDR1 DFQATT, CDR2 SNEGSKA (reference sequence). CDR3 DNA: TGCAGTGCTAGAGATCAGGCTAGCGCCGGGGAGCTGTTTTTT. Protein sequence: CSARDQASAGELFF.

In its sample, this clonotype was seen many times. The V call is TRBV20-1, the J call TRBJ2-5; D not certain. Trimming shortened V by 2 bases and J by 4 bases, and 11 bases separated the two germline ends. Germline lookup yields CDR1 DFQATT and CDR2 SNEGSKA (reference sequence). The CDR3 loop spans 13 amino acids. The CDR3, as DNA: TGCAGTGCTAGAATTACTACCGCAGAGACCCAGTACTTC. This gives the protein CSARITTAETQYF.